These 8 T cell receptor beta chains were sequenced from one sample in a study of a mutant IDH1 vaccine in newly diagnosed glioma. Time point specified: week 47, end of study. Vaccination comprised doses that each held 300 ug of mutant IDH1 20-mer peptide, plus topical imiquimod. No antigen has been assigned to these receptors. Sequencing was performed with immunoSEQ multiplex PCR; in TCRdb, only in-frame clones are kept and a portion is missing. This sample has tens of thousands of clones, with over 80% found just once. The sequenced sample was PBMCs, obtained from a glioma patient whose treatment included an IDH1 peptide vaccine. The receptors shown here come from a man aged 30-40 years with glioma.

The chain links TRBV6-6 to TRBJ2-5; possible D gene TRBD2, 6 bases. Between the trimmed V and J ends, which lost 0 bases and 4 bases, there was a span of 9 bases. Germline lookup yields CDR1 MNHNY and CDR2 SVGAGI (reference sequence). The CDR3 is made up of 14 amino acids. CDR3 protein: CASSYSSGGETQYF. The CDR3 DNA reads TGTGCCAGCAGTTACTCCTCCGGGGGAGAGACCCAGTACTTC.

The chain joins TRBV2 to TRBJ2-2; 8 bases map to TRBD1. The germline gives CDR1 SNHLY, CDR2 FYNNEI. CDR3 length: 13 residues. J lost 6 bases, V lost 8 bases, and 5 bases had no gene match. The DNA of the CDR3 is TGTGCCAGCTCTGCACAGGGGGCCGGGGAGCTGTTTTTT. Its translation: CASSAQGAGELFF.

V is TRBV9 and J is TRBJ1-2; TRBD1 aligns across 8 bases. V gave up 3 bases and J gave up 1 base; unmatched junction bases: 8. CDR1 is SGDLS, CDR2 YYNGEE, per germline. The CDR3 loop spans 16 amino acids. CDR3 nucleotides: TGTGCCAGCAGCGGATCCGGACAGGGAAGTAACTATGGCTACACCTTC. Encoded protein: CASSGSGQGSNYGYTF.

CDR3 DNA sequence: TGTGCCAGCAGCCAAGATGAGGGACAGGGTAGTTATGGCTACACCTTC. Translated, it gives CASSQDEGQGSYGYTF. This chain joins TRBV4-2 and TRBJ1-2; 9 positions match TRBD1. CDR3 size: 16 residues. J gave up 5 bases and V 0 bases, and 7 bases lay outside the gene matches. Germline CDR1 and CDR2: LGHNA and YNFKEQ.

V and J are TRBV9 and TRBJ2-1, with 13 bases that match TRBD2. This CDR3 spans 19 amino acids. From germline, CDR1 is SGDLS and CDR2 YYNGEE. V lost 2 bases to trimming and J lost 0 bases; unmatched junction nucleotides: 8. CDR3 nucleotide sequence: TGTGCCAGCAGCGTCGGACTAGCGGGGGTTCTCCCCTCCTACAATGAGCAGTTCTTC. Translating it yields CASSVGLAGVLPSYNEQFF. Complete variable domain (other parts from reference TRBV9 and TRBJ2-1): DSGVTQTPKHLITATGQRVTLRCSPRSGDLSVYWYQQSLDQGLQFLIQYYNGEERAKGNILERFSAQQFPDLHSELNLSSLELGDSALYFCASSVGLAGVLPSYNEQFFGPGTRLTVL.

The J gene is TRBJ2-3, the V gene TRBV5-5; 7 bases agree with TRBD1. V was pared by 3 bases and J by 6 bases, with 10 bases of the junction left unmatched. This CDR3 spans 15 amino acids. Germline V lookup: CDR1 SGHKS, CDR2 YYEKEE (reference sequence). In DNA form, the CDR3 reads TGTGCCAGCAGCTGGGATACAGGGGTTCAGGATACGCAGTATTTT. Translated: CASSWDTGVQDTQYF.

The rearrangement links TRBV5-1 to TRBJ2-2; possible D gene TRBD1, 6 bases. V was cut by 4 bases and J by 4 bases, with 17 bases left in between. Germline V gene data show CDR1 as SGHRS and CDR2 as YFSETQ. This CDR3 comprises 16 residues. The CDR3 DNA follows: TGCGCCAGCAGCCCGAGCAGGGGCCCGAGCACCGGGGAGCTGTTTTTT. It is translated as CASSPSRGPSTGELFF.

In this sample, this clone turned up once. The genes are TRBV29-1 and TRBJ1-2; D is unclear. This CDR3 region has 16 residues. Germline V gene lookup returns CDR1 SQVTM and CDR2 ANQGSEA. V lost 3 bases and J 4 bases, leaving 21 bases between the germline ends. The CDR3 region has the DNA TGCAGCGTTGAGAGTTGGGCAGTCAAGGAAGCCTATGGCTACACCTTC. Protein: CSVESWAVKEAYGYTF.